This record concerns one TCR beta chain sequence. Only in-frame clones appear in the TCRdb table, and some are missing; sequencing was by immunoSEQ multiplex PCR. The data show fewer than 40,000 clones, 65% to 80% seen once. The data were obtained in a study of OX40 agonist ivuxolimab in advanced cancers. Study summary: The dose-escalation group included hepatocellular carcinoma, melanoma, renal cell carcinoma and head and neck cancer.

The germline gives CDR1 WNHNN, CDR2 SYGVQD (reference sequence). CDR3 length: 14 amino acids. V shed 4 bases, J shed 5 bases, and the junction held 3 bases outside the gene matches. The V and J genes are TRBV10-1 and TRBJ2-5; 11 bases are a match to TRBD2. Material: CD4+ or CD8+ T cells sorted from blood, obtained in a trial of the OX40 agonist ivuxolimab. The sequence was collected from an adult with an advanced solid tumor such as melanoma, head and neck, liver or kidney cancer. CDR3 nucleotide sequence: TGCGCCAGCAGTGGAGCTAGCGGGAGGGAGACCCAGTACTTC. Amino acid sequence: CASSGASGRETQYF.